This T cell receptor beta chain was sequenced during a study of T cell clonality in common variable immunodeficiency. Study-level results: Authors noted CVID clonality's cause needs subpopulation repertoire sequencing. Reportedly, TCR beta sequences from common variable immunodeficiency showed fewer deletions and N-nucleotide insertions.

Trimming cost V 4 bases and J 5 bases, with 14 bases left between them. The CDR3 sequence is 14 residues long. This clone was seen repeatedly, ten times or more. What it recognizes is unknown. The observed sequence ends 3 residues before the CDR3 terminus, with the missing tail filled in from the germline J gene. TCRdb's copy holds only in-frame clones and misses some; the assay was immunoSEQ multiplex PCR. Recorded here are roughly 58,000 clones, none singletons. This clonotype was obtained from a person aged 18 to 70 in good health. The sequencing sample was made of peripheral blood mononuclear cells. The chain combines TRBV12-3 or TRBV12-4 with TRBJ2-5, with D possibly being TRBD2 (5 bases). The part of the CDR3 DNA that was read is TGTGCCAGCAGTTCGCCTTGGCCGGGGGAGACC. It yields the protein CASSSPWPGET. The full CDR3 reads CASSSPWPGETQYF.